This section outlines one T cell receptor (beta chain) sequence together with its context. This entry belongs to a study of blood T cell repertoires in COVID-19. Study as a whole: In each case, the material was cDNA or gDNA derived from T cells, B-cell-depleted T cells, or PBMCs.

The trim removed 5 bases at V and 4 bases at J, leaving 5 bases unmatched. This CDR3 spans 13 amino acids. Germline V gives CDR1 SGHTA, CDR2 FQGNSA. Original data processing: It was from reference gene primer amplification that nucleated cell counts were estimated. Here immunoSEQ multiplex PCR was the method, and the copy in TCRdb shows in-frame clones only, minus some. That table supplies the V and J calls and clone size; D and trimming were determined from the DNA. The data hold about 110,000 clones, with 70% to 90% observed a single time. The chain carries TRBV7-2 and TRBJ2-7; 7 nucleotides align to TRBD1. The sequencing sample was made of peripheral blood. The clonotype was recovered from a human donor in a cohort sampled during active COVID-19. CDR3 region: CASSMDRRYEQYF. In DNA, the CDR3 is TGTGCCAGCAGCATGGACAGGAGATACGAGCAGTACTTC.